The 29 T cell receptor beta chains listed next were all sequenced from one sample in a study of T cells in Graves' hyperthyroidism and ophthalmopathy. Using RNA transcripts as the source, TCR beta CDR3 regions were amplified. HTBI primers were employed in a first-round RT-PCR of the TCR CDR3. TCRdb re-derived calls from the multiplex PCR reads in MiXCR, one entry per CDR3 protein. The sample consists of about 380,000 distinct CDR3 sequences, approximately 13% of them appearing once. Sequenced: blood. The source is a woman in her fifties or sixties with Graves' hyperthyroidism.

This clonotype was counted between two and nine times. This rearrangement joins TRBV6-1 to TRBJ2-1, with a possible D match to TRBD1 (5 bases). Germline V lookup: CDR1 MNHNS, CDR2 SASEGT. This CDR3 comprises 16 residues. V was pared by 6 bases and J by 3 bases, with 18 bases between. The CDR3 loop reads CASSGLLSGYYNEQFF. CDR3 nucleotide sequence: TGTGCCAGCAGCGGCCTTTTGTCAGGGTACTACAATGAGCAGTTCTTC.

As concerns this clonotype: A much larger clone differs from this one at a single base, so this may be a read error. This chain links TRBV5-4 with TRBJ1-2; TRBD1 matches 8 bases. Trimming at V came to 4 bases and at J to 8 bases, leaving 13 bases not matched to a gene. The CDR3 is 15 amino acids. The germline CDR1 and CDR2 sequences are SGHNT and YYREEE (reference sequence). Here the CDR3 DNA reads TGTGCCAGCAGCCCTGACAGGGGCCCGGTGGGAGGCTACACCTTC. Encoded protein: CASSPDRGPVGGYTF.

The chain joins TRBV3-1 to TRBJ2-7; 8 nucleotides agree with TRBD2. V shed 4 bases and J 6 bases; nucleotides not matched to a gene: 5. There are 13 residues in the CDR3. Germline assignment: CDR1 LGHDT and CDR2 YNNKEL (reference sequence). The CDR3 coding sequence is TGTGCCAGCAGCCCCCGGGAGGGCGCCGAGCAGTACTTC. This encodes CASSPREGAEQYF.

The rearrangement uses TRBV20-1 and TRBJ2-5; no reliable D call. V lost 0 bases and J 2 bases, leaving 10 bases between the germline ends. Per germline, CDR1 DFQATT and CDR2 SNEGSKA (reference sequence). The CDR3 spans 14 residues. The CDR3: CSAREGSTQETQYF. The CDR3 DNA is TGCAGTGCTAGAGAGGGTTCAACACAAGAGACCCAGTACTTC.

This clonotype came up many times. The chain couples TRBV30 to TRBJ1-5; D remains unclear. The CDR3 runs 15 residues. Germline V gives CDR1 GTSNPN, CDR2 SVGIG (reference sequence). V was cut by 0 bases and J by 3 bases, with 12 bases left in between. The CDR3 sequence is CAWSVRGMYNQPQHF. For the CDR3, the DNA is TGTGCCTGGAGTGTTCGGGGTATGTACAATCAGCCCCAGCATTTT.

With respect to this clonotype: At one boundary the junction diverges from the germline segment, which might be a read error. The V gene is TRBV24-1, the J gene TRBJ2-2; TRBD2 is a possible D gene (6 bases). CDR1 and CDR2 from the germline V gene are KGHDR and SFDVKD. There are 12 residues in the CDR3. The CDR3: CATSESGGELSF. CDR3 in DNA: TGTGCCACCAGTGAGTCGGGCGGGGAGCTGTCTTTT.

The rearrangement uses TRBV20-1 and TRBJ1-6; D gene uncertain. Per the germline V gene, CDR1 is DFQATT and CDR2 is SNEGSKA (reference sequence). The CDR3 covers 14 residues. V lost 0 bases and J 14 bases, leaving 17 bases between the germline ends. The CDR3 DNA reads TGCAGTGCTAGAGATCCCACTCCTACTACGACCCTCCACTTT. Protein sequence: CSARDPTPTTTLHF.

There are many counts of this clonotype. The chain recombines TRBV20-1 with TRBJ2-1; D call uncertain. The germline gives CDR1 DFQATT, CDR2 SNEGSKA (reference sequence). CDR3 length equals 17 residues. Between the trimmed V and J ends, which lost 3 bases and 0 bases, there was a span of 18 bases. For the CDR3, the DNA is TGCAGTGCTAGCCCCTTTGACGGTCTGGGCTCCTACAATGAGCAGTTCTTC. Translation gives CSASPFDGLGSYNEQFF.

The chain joins TRBV7-3 to TRBJ2-3; TRBD2 aligns across 11 bases. The CDR3 runs to 16 residues. Per the germline V gene, CDR1 is SGHTA and CDR2 is FQGTGA. V was pared by 4 bases and J by 4 bases, with 7 bases of the junction left unmatched. The CDR3 is CASSSGVAGGSDTQYF. DNA for the CDR3: TGTGCCAGCAGCTCAGGGGTAGCGGGAGGGTCAGATACGCAGTATTTT.

This clonotype was recorded at least ten times. This chain joins TRBV5-8 and TRBJ2-3, with D possibly called TRBD1 or TRBD2 (6 bases each). The CDR3 contains 16 residues. Germline values: CDR1 SGHTS, CDR2 YDEGEE. V lost 7 bases and J lost 4, with 22 bases in between. The CDR3 sequence is CASQLGGGNQPDTQYF. CDR3 DNA sequence: TGTGCCAGCCAGCTTGGAGGGGGTAATCAGCCAGATACGCAGTATTTT.

Only a few counts were recorded for this clonotype. The rearrangement links TRBV18 to TRBJ2-1; D unresolved. V dropped 3 bases and J dropped 8 bases, with 11 bases sitting between them. The CDR3 consists of 13 residues. CDR1 KGHSH and CDR2 LQKENI come from the germline V gene. The CDR3 here is CASSPGPGDEQFF. In nucleotides, the CDR3 is TGTGCCAGCTCACCCGGACCAGGCGATGAGCAGTTCTTC.

This chain connects TRBV7-9 to TRBJ2-2; a weak D match, TRBD2 (6 bases). Germline CDR1 and CDR2: SEHNR and FQNEAQ (reference sequence). The V and J ends lost 3 bases and 5 bases respectively, with 22 bases between them. CDR3 length: 18 amino acids. CDR3 bases: TGTGCCAGCAGCTTCGATCTATCGGGAGAATTGATTACCGGGGAGCTGTTTTTT. Protein product: CASSFDLSGELITGELFF.

This clonotype appeared many times. The chain couples TRBV20-1 to TRBJ2-3; 11 bases map to TRBD2. V dropped 5 bases and J dropped 2; count of bases not matched to a gene: 18. The CDR3 has 19 residues. Germline assignment: CDR1 DFQATT and CDR2 SNEGSKA (reference sequence). Here the CDR3 DNA reads TGCAGTGCTGGAAGACTAGCGGGAATCGATTACCTACCCACAGATACGCAGTATTTT. This encodes CSAGRLAGIDYLPTDTQYF.

This clonotype was found many times. V usage is TRBV20-1 and J usage is TRBJ2-3; TRBD2 matches at 9 bases. The germline CDR1 and CDR2 sequences are DFQATT and SNEGSKA (reference sequence). After removal of 8 bases from V and 7 bases from J, the junction contained 10 bases not matched to a gene. There are 13 residues in the CDR3. The CDR3 loop reads CSPIAGEVYTQYF. Written as DNA, the CDR3 is TGCAGTCCCATAGCGGGAGAGGTGTATACGCAGTATTTT.

The V and J genes are TRBV18 and TRBJ2-1; TRBD1 matches 7 bases. Germline trimming cut 6 bases from V and 6 bases from J; bases unmatched to any gene: 5. Germline V CDR1 and CDR2: KGHSH, LQKENI. The length of the CDR3 is 13 residues. The CDR3 spells CASSRGQANEQFF. The CDR3 DNA reads as TGTGCCAGCTCCCGCGGACAGGCCAATGAGCAGTTCTTC.

This clonotype was counted at least ten times. The V gene is TRBV7-9, the J gene TRBJ2-3; 14 bases fit TRBD2. J was trimmed by 9 bases and V by 6 bases; bases with no gene match: 14. CDR1 and CDR2 (germline): SEHNR, FQNEAQ (reference sequence). This CDR3 has 17 amino acids. The CDR3: CASSPQRLAGGEQTQYF. In nucleotides, the CDR3 is TGTGCCAGCAGTCCTCAACGACTAGCGGGAGGGGAGCAGACGCAGTATTTT.

The table lists this clonotype with many counts. The chain couples TRBV11-2 to TRBJ2-7, with D unresolved. The germline gives CDR1 SGHAT, CDR2 FQNNGV. This CDR3 region has 12 residues. The V end was cut by 1 base, the J end by 9 bases, with 10 bases between. The DNA for the CDR3 is TGTGCCAGCAGCTTAGGGGCACGGGTGCAGTACTTC. This gives the protein CASSLGARVQYF.

For this clonotype: A much larger clone is a single base away; this may be a read error. The rearrangement uses TRBV20-1 and TRBJ1-2; a weak D match, TRBD1 (5 bases). Trimming shortened V by 6 bases and J by 7 bases, and 15 bases separated the two germline ends. This CDR3 has 12 amino acids. Germline V gene lookup returns CDR1 DFQATT and CDR2 SNEGSKA (reference sequence). In nucleotides, the CDR3 is TGCAGTGCCTCTTACACAGGCCGTGGCTACACCTTC. Residues: CSASYTGRGYTF.

Many counts were recorded for this clonotype. The chain couples TRBV3-1 to TRBJ1-1, with D unclear. Per germline, CDR1 LGHDT and CDR2 YNNKEL (reference sequence). V gave up 1 base and J gave up 0 bases, with 6 bases separating them. This CDR3 is 14 amino acids long. The CDR3 here is CASSQANMNTEAFF. CDR3 DNA sequence: TGTGCCAGCAGCCAAGCTAATATGAACACTGAAGCTTTCTTT.

The rearrangement uses TRBV28 and TRBJ1-2, with 7 bases lining up with TRBD1. Looked up from germline, CDR1 is MDHEN and CDR2 is SYDVKM. CDR3 size: 14 residues. The junction had 9 bases not matched to a gene; V was cut back by 7 bases and J by 4 bases. CDR3 sequence reads: CASTPGQRSYGYTF. Here the CDR3 DNA reads TGTGCCAGCACACCGGGACAGAGGTCCTATGGCTACACCTTC.

In this sample, this clonotype turned up many times. This chain uses TRBV27 with TRBJ2-3, with a possible D match to TRBD2 (7 bases). The V end lost 5 bases, the J end lost 2 bases, and 17 bases lay between the germline ends. CDR1 MNHEY and CDR2 SMNVEV come from the germline V gene (reference sequence). The CDR3 is 16 amino acids. In DNA form, the CDR3 reads TGTGCCAGCAGTGTCCCACAGGGAGGGGACACAGATACGCAGTATTTT. Protein product: CASSVPQGGDTDTQYF.

There are many counts of this clonotype. The chain is built from TRBV7-9 and TRBJ1-1; maybe TRBD1 (6 bases). In germline, CDR1 is SEHNR, CDR2 FQNEAQ (reference sequence). This CDR3 has 13 residues. The V and J ends lost 5 bases and 3 bases respectively, with 10 bases between them. The CDR3 reads CASSRDTDTEAFF. Written as DNA, the CDR3 is TGTGCCAGCAGCCGGGACACGGACACTGAAGCTTTCTTT.

This chain joins TRBV5-1 and TRBJ2-5; no clear D gene. The end of the DNA is better explained by TRBJ2-1, so the J call may be wrong. The germline V gene has CDR1 SGHRS and CDR2 YFSETQ. CDR3 size: 14 residues. The CDR3 loop reads CASSLGQAGETQFF. The CDR3 nucleotides read TGCGCCAGCAGCTTAGGTCAAGCCGGAGAGACCCAGTTCTTC.

This clonotype was detected many times. This chain uses TRBV6-1 with TRBJ1-1; the D gene is possibly TRBD1 (6 bases). Germline V gene sequence: CDR1 MNHNS, CDR2 SASEGT. Trimming left V 5 bases short and J 3 bases short, with 10 bases between. This CDR3 has 13 amino acids. The CDR3 protein is CASSIGTYTEAFF. The CDR3 nucleotides read TGTGCCAGCAGTATCGGGACATACACTGAAGCTTTCTTT.

This clonotype was seen more than once but under ten times. The rearrangement uses TRBV11-3 and TRBJ2-6; TRBD1 aligns across 10 bases. V was clipped by 1 base and J by 2 bases; unmatched bases: 11. The CDR3 runs to 20 residues. CDR1 SGHNT and CDR2 YENEEA come from the germline V gene. The CDR3 DNA follows: TGTGCCAGCAGCTTAGGGGGACAGGGGATTAGCGTGGCTGGGGCCAACGTCCTGACTTTC. Translation gives CASSLGGQGISVAGANVLTF.

Note on this clonotype: Being one base from a much bigger clone, this may be a read error. The chain is built from TRBV29-1 and TRBJ2-7; 12 nucleotides agree with TRBD2. Trimming cost V 6 bases and J 1 base; bases outside gene matches: 4. This CDR3 is built from 14 residues. Germline V gene lookup returns CDR1 SQVTM and CDR2 ANQGSEA. The CDR3 DNA sequence: TGCAGCGTCGCCGGACTAGCGGGGTCCTACGAGCAGTACTTC. Residues: CSVAGLAGSYEQYF.

This clonotype was counted ten times or more. V is TRBV3-1 and J is TRBJ2-7; possibly TRBD2 for D (5 bases). V was pared by 1 base and J by 2 bases, with 12 bases between. In germline, CDR1 is LGHDT, CDR2 YNNKEL (reference sequence). The CDR3 has 15 amino acids. The CDR3 sequence is CASSQVWLATYEQYF. CDR3 DNA: TGTGCCAGCAGCCAAGTTTGGCTAGCAACCTACGAGCAGTACTTC.

The table lists this clonotype with many counts. The DNA for the CDR3 is TGTGCCAGCAGCCTCGTAACCGGGACCACAGATACGCAGTATTTT. Its translation: CASSLVTGTTDTQYF. The V and J genes are TRBV11-2 and TRBJ2-3; D assignment may be TRBD1 or TRBD2 (5 bases each). There are 15 residues in the CDR3. Germline CDR1 reads SGHAT; CDR2 reads FQNNGV. The ends were cut back, 5 bases at V and 2 bases at J, with 14 bases in the middle.

A word on this clonotype: A much larger clone is a single base away; this may be a read error. This sequence joins TRBV20-1 and TRBJ2-1; 10 bases line up with TRBD1. Germline lookup yields CDR1 DFQATT and CDR2 SNEGSKA (reference sequence). There are 12 residues in the CDR3. CDR3 bases: TGCAGTGCTAGGACAGGGGGCAATGAGCAGTCCTTC. Amino acid sequence: CSARTGGNEQSF.